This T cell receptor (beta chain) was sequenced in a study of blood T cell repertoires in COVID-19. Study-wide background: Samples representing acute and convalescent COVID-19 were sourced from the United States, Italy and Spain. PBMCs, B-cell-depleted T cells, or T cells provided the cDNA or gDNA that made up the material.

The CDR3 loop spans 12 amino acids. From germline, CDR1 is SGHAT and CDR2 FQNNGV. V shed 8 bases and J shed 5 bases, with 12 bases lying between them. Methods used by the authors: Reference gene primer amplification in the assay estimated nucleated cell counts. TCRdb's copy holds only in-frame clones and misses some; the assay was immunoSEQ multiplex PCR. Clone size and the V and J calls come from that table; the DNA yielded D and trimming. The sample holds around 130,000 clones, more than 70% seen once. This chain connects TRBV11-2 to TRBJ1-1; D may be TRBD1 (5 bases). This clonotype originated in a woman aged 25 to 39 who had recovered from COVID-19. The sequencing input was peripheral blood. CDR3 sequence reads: CASSLGETEAFF. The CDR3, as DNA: TGTGCCAGCTCCTTAGGGGAGACTGAAGCTTTCTTT.